This entry features one TCR beta chain sequence. Its antigen is not identified. Indicated time point: cycle 4 day 1 (C4D1), after less than 7 weeks of nivolumab. Every patient was affected by relapse after autologous stem cell transplantation, while exposure to brentuximab vedotin was not uniform. Applied to thawed PBMCs, magnetic negative selection was the method used to isolate CD8+ T cells. This sample stems from a study of PD-1 blockade in classical Hodgkin lymphoma. Only in-frame clones appear in the TCRdb table, and some are missing; sequencing was by immunoSEQ multiplex PCR. The table includes 12,000 or so clones, approximately 84% detected once. General study findings and limits: Compared with healthy donors, newly diagnosed patients reportedly showed lower baseline TCR diversity.

The CDR3 covers 13 residues. The germline V gene has CDR1 SGHRS and CDR2 YFSETQ. The ends were cut back, 0 bases at V and 7 bases at J, with 8 bases in the middle. The chain links TRBV5-1 to TRBJ1-5, with D unclear. The clonotype originates from a human donor with classical Hodgkin lymphoma. The donor label of this sample is uncertain. Sample: CD8+ T cells from blood, taken before the fourth cycle of nivolumab. The CDR3 reads CASSLDAGQPQHF. The DNA for the CDR3 is TGCGCCAGCAGCTTGGATGCGGGACAGCCCCAGCATTTT.